These 9 T cell receptor beta chains share one sample of origin, sequenced in a study of read filtering for tumor transcriptome and immune sequencing. This library used roughly 370 ng RNA and molecular barcoded adaptors spanning alpha/delta and beta/gamma chains. In TCRdb, the reads were re-called with MiXCR into one record per CDR3 protein. The sample carries tens of thousands of distinct CDR3 sequences, 20% to 25% recorded once. The sequenced material came from a population of CD138-negative cells sorted from bone marrow. The receptors stem from a donor aged 40 or over with multiple myeloma.

The chain recombines TRBV19 with TRBJ1-5; no clear D. This CDR3 comprises 12 residues. Trimming removed 5 bases from V and 5 bases from J, with 7 bases in between. Germline assignment: CDR1 LNHDA and CDR2 SQIVND (reference sequence). CDR3 in DNA: TGTGCCAGTAGTCCCCTCCATCAGCCCCAGCATTTT. This codes for CASSPLHQPQHF.

Of note for this clonotype: This could be a read error, since a much larger clone is one nucleotide away. The V gene is TRBV5-1, the J gene TRBJ2-5, with a weak D call TRBD2 (5 bases). The germline V gene has CDR1 SGHRS and CDR2 YFSETQ. This CDR3 spans 16 amino acids. CDR3 DNA sequence: TGCGCCGGCAGCTTGGGTGCGGGTCGGTACCAAGAGACCCAGTACTTC. Protein: CAGSLGAGRYQETQYF.

This chain uses TRBV6-2 or TRBV6-3 with TRBJ2-7; D may be TRBD1 or TRBD2 (6 bases each). V gave up 2 bases and J gave up 6 bases, with 17 bases separating them. The CDR3 is 15 residues long. Germline loops: CDR1 MNHEY, CDR2 SVGEGT. The CDR3 protein is CASSYGGGLGREQYF. The DNA for the CDR3 is TGTGCCAGCAGTTACGGAGGGGGGCTCGGTCGCGAGCAGTACTTC.

This clonotype came up once. A single base is all that separates this from a far larger clone, so a read error is likely. This chain links TRBV11-2 with TRBJ2-1; 9 positions match TRBD2. The CDR3 length is 15 residues. CDR1 is SGHAT and CDR2 is FQNNGV in the germline V gene. The DNA of the CDR3 is TGTGCCAGCAGCTTAGGAGCGGGGGGCTACAATGAGCGGTTCTTC. Encoded protein: CASSLGAGGYNERFF.

This clonotype was detected ten times or more. J is TRBJ2-3 and V is TRBV15; perhaps TRBD2 as D (6 bases). Looked up from germline, CDR1 is LNHNV and CDR2 is YYDKDF (reference sequence). V dropped 2 bases and J dropped 4 bases, with 7 bases sitting between them. There are 13 residues in the CDR3. CDR3 nucleotides: TGTGCCACCAGCAGATTAGCGGCAGATACGCAGTATTTT. Encoded protein: CATSRLAADTQYF. Drawing the rest from reference TRBV15 and TRBJ2-3, the complete variable domain is DAMVIQNPRYQVTQFGKPVTLSCSQTLNHNVMYWYQQKSSQAPKLLFHYYDKDFNNEADTPDNFQSRRPNTSFCFLDIRSPGLGDTAMYLCATSRLAADTQYFGPGTRLTVL.

Notes on this clonotype: It may be a read error: a sequence one base away is much more abundant. J is TRBJ2-3 and V is TRBV12-3 or TRBV12-4; D may correspond to TRBD1 or TRBD2 (5 bases each). This CDR3 region has 16 residues. Trimming left V 4 bases short and J 1 base short, with 15 bases between. The CDR3 loop is CASSSRGPPGTDTQYF. The DNA of the CDR3 is TGTGCCAGCAGTTCCCGGGGACCCCCTGGCACAGATACGCAGTATTTT.

This clonotype has a count of ten or more. This rearrangement joins TRBV2 to TRBJ2-2, with no clear D. V gave up 8 bases and J gave up 6 bases, with 16 bases separating them. CDR1 is SNHLY, CDR2 FYNNEI, per germline. The CDR3 has 14 residues. CDR3 nucleotides: TGTGCCAGCCTCCGGAAGGGCGTGTCCGGGGAGCTGTTTTTT. Amino acid sequence: CASLRKGVSGELFF.

About this clonotype: A much larger clone differs from this one at a single base, so this may be a read error. J is TRBJ2-3 and V is TRBV5-1; 10 positions match TRBD2. This CDR3 contains 13 residues. Germline V gene data show CDR1 as SGHRS and CDR2 as YFSETQ. The CDR3 region is CSSSGGARDTQYF. CDR3 sequence (DNA): TGCTCCAGCAGCGGGGGGGCCCGTGATACGCAGTATTTT.

This clonotype was found many times. The J gene is TRBJ1-4, the V gene TRBV2; D gene ambiguous. Germline V lookup: CDR1 SNHLY, CDR2 FYNNEI. V was cut by 2 bases and J by 7 bases, with 11 bases left in between. This CDR3 contains 14 residues. CDR3 loop: CASSEKFLSEKLFF. DNA for the CDR3: TGTGCCAGCAGTGAAAAATTCCTAAGTGAAAAACTGTTTTTT.